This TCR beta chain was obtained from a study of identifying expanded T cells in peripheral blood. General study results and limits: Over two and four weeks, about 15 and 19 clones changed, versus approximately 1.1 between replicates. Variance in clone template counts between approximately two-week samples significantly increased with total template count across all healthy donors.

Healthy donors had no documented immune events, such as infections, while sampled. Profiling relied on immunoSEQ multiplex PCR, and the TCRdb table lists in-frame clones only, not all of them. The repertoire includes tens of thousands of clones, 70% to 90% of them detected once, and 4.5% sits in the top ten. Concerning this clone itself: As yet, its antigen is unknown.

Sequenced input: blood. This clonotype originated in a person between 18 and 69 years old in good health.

This CDR3 is CASSFRGSDYQPQHF. CDR3 sequence (DNA): TGTGCCAGCAGCTTCAGGGGGTCGGACTATCAGCCCCAGCATTTT. The chain employs TRBV5-6 and TRBJ1-5; 7 nucleotides agree with TRBD1. This CDR3 contains 15 residues. The J segment lost 5 bases and the V segment lost 2 bases, leaving 7 bases of the junction unmatched. Germline V gives CDR1 SGHDT, CDR2 YYEEEE.